This T cell receptor beta chain was documented in a study of blood T cells in healthy people across ages. Study-wide points: In long-lived donors, naive CD4+ cell counts and diversity exceeded those of aged donors.

In germline, CDR1 is SGHRS, CDR2 YFSETQ. V was trimmed by 4 bases and J by 0 bases, leaving 14 bases between them. The CDR3 sequence is 15 residues long. This clonotype came up many times. Its matching antigen is unknown. The use of a sample-barcoded 5' primer and a J-beta primer mix characterized a second PCR of roughly 6 to 12 cycles. MiXCR, run by TCRdb on the 5' RACE reads, gives a single entry per CDR3 protein. The table has over 500,000 distinct CDR3 sequences, 52% seen once. The sequence came from a woman aged 80 or over in good health. The specimen was blood. This rearrangement joins TRBV5-1 to TRBJ2-7, with D perhaps TRBD1 or TRBD2 (5 bases each). This CDR3 is CASSLYFGTSYEQYF. The CDR3 DNA sequence: TGCGCCAGCAGCCTTTATTTCGGGACCTCCTACGAGCAGTACTTC.